A selection of T cell receptor beta chains follows, all from one sample in a study of graft-versus-host responses after intestinal transplantation. The table came from immunoSEQ multiplex PCR; TCRdb's copy has only in-frame clones and leaves some out. Altogether over 75,000 clones are present, around 90% being singletons, with the ten largest covering approximately 0.35%. No antigens are known for them. Sequences were derived from unstimulated CD4+ T cells sorted from spleen or lymph node cells, sampled before intestinal transplant. The source of these receptors is a human donor who received an intestinal transplant. Both conserved end residues are part of each CDR3. The D gene is left open where the match is weak. Only some rows state a clone size, as once, few, many or a class for expanded clones.

v_call	cdr3_length	j_call	clone_size	d_call	cdr3_nt	cdr3_aa
TRBV5-4	15	TRBJ2-7	NA	TRBD2	TGTGCCAGCAGCCCGTCCCGGGGGGGGAGAAGCGAGCAGTACTTC	CASSPSRGGRSEQYF
TRBV6-6	13	TRBJ1-2	once	NA	TGTGCCAGCAGTTTCCAGGGGAACTATGGCTACACCTTC	CASSFQGNYGYTF
TRBV6-6	14	TRBJ2-7	once	TRBD1	TGTGCCAGCAGTCCCGACAGGGTGTCCTACGAGCAGTACTTC	CASSPDRVSYEQYF
TRBV6-1	14	TRBJ1-5	NA	NA	TGTGCCAGCAGTGAACAGGGTAGTAATCAGCCCCAGCATTTT	CASSEQGSNQPQHF
TRBV30	15	TRBJ1-1	NA	TRBD1	TGTGCCTGGCGCGACAGGGGGCGTCGGGACACTGAAGCTTTCTTT	CAWRDRGRRDTEAFF
TRBV2	13	TRBJ2-1	once	TRBD2	TGTGCCAGCAGTGGGTTAGCGGGAGGGCGGCAGTTCTTC	CASSGLAGGRQFF
TRBV18	13	TRBJ1-2	NA	NA	TGTGCCAGCTCAGATACGAACAGGGAAGGCTACACCTTC	CASSDTNREGYTF
TRBV6-5	14	TRBJ2-2	NA	NA	TGTGCCAGCACTGTTAGCGCGAACACCGGGGAGCTGTTTTTT	CASTVSANTGELFF
TRBV7-8	14	TRBJ2-5	once	NA	TGTGCCAGCAGCTTAGGACTCCGCCAAGAGACCCAGTACTTC	CASSLGLRQETQYF
TRBV28	13	TRBJ1-1	NA	NA	TGTGCCAGCAGAGACCCAGGGGTCACTGAAGCTTTCTTT	CASRDPGVTEAFF
TRBV19	16	TRBJ2-1	NA	TRBD2	TGTGCCAGTAGTATAGTTAGCGGGAGCTCCTACAATGAGCAGTTCTTC	CASSIVSGSSYNEQFF
TRBV19	16	TRBJ2-1	NA	TRBD2	TGTGCCAGTAAGCGAGCCGGGACTAGCTCTTTCAATGAGCAGTTCTTC	CASKRAGTSSFNEQFF
TRBV6-1	15	TRBJ1-4	once	NA	TGTGCCAGCAGTGAATGGGCGGGACGTTTTGAAAAACTGTTTTTT	CASSEWAGRFEKLFF
TRBV5-1	17	TRBJ1-2	NA	TRBD1	TGCGCCAGCAGACCCGGGACAGGGGTGCAATCTAACTATGACTACACCTTC	CASRPGTGVQSNYDYTF
TRBV19	13	TRBJ2-1	once	NA	TGTGCCAGTAAACGCCGGGAGTACAATGAGCAGTTCTTC	CASKRREYNEQFF
TRBV4-1	14	TRBJ1-6	few	NA	TGCGCCAGCAGGACCGGGAGGGCGGGTTCACCCCTCCACTTT	CASRTGRAGSPLHF
TRBV29-1	14	TRBJ2-7	once	TRBD1	TGCAGCGTTGTTCCGGGACAGGGATCCTACGAGCAGTACTTC	CSVVPGQGSYEQYF
TRBV13	12	TRBJ2-7	NA	NA	TGTGCCAGCAGCTTCTCGTCGTACGAGCAGTACTTC	CASSFSSYEQYF
TRBV5-1	15	TRBJ2-1	NA	NA	TGCGCCAGCAGCTTGGAAGCGTTAACCTACAATGAGCAGTTCTTC	CASSLEALTYNEQFF
TRBV6-5	14	TRBJ1-1	NA	TRBD1	TGTGCCAGCAGCCTCGGACAGGGGAACACTGAAGCTTTCTTT	CASSLGQGNTEAFF
TRBV18	16	TRBJ1-1	NA	TRBD1	TGTGCCAGCTCACTCGGGACAGGGGTAATGAACACTGAAGCTTTCTTT	CASSLGTGVMNTEAFF
TRBV11-2	13	TRBJ1-6	NA	NA	TGTGCCAGCAGCTACCACAGCAATTCACCCCTCCACTTT	CASSYHSNSPLHF
TRBV2	16	TRBJ2-1	NA	TRBD2	TGTGCCAGCAGTGGATTAGCGGGCGACTCCTACAATGAGCAGTTCTTC	CASSGLAGDSYNEQFF
TRBV9	16	TRBJ1-6	NA	TRBD1	TGTGCCAGCAGCGTATGGAGAGACAGGGGGGTTTCACCCCTCCACTTT	CASSVWRDRGVSPLHF
TRBV15	15	TRBJ1-2	once	NA	TGTGCCACCAGCAGAGATCGCGCGGCTAACTATGGCTACACCTTC	CATSRDRAANYGYTF
TRBV27	14	TRBJ2-7	NA	TRBD2	TGTGCCAGCAGTTGGGCGGGACTATCCTACGAGCAGTACTTC	CASSWAGLSYEQYF
TRBV28	15	TRBJ1-5	NA	NA	TGTGCCAGCAGCCGGACAGCAATTGGCAATCAGCCCCAGCATTTT	CASSRTAIGNQPQHF
TRBV6-5	15	TRBJ1-3	once	NA	TGTGCCAGCAGTTCCGCCGGGGGCTCTGGAAACACCATATATTTT	CASSSAGGSGNTIYF
TRBV28	18	TRBJ2-7	NA	TRBD2	TGTGCCAGCAGTTTGCAATTAGCGGGAGGGCCTTTTTACTACGAGCAGTACTTC	CASSLQLAGGPFYYEQYF
TRBV7-8	18	TRBJ2-1	NA	TRBD1	TGTGCCAGCAGCCGAAACCCTTGGGGACAGGGTTCCTACAATGAGCAGTTCTTC	CASSRNPWGQGSYNEQFF
TRBV7-9	13	TRBJ1-1	NA	TRBD1	TGTGCCAGCACGACAGGGGGGAACACTGAAGCTTTCTTT	CASTTGGNTEAFF
TRBV19	15	TRBJ2-3	NA	TRBD1	TGTGCCAGTAGTGCGGGACAGGGACTCACAGATACGCAGTATTTT	CASSAGQGLTDTQYF
TRBV10-3	14	TRBJ2-7	NA	TRBD1	TGTGCCACCCGCCCCGGGACAGAGGGCTACGAGCAGTACTTC	CATRPGTEGYEQYF
TRBV19	15	TRBJ1-2	few	TRBD1	TGTGCCAGTAGTATAACCGGGACAGGTTCCTTTGGCTACACCTTC	CASSITGTGSFGYTF
TRBV5-1	17	TRBJ2-7	NA	NA	TGCGCCAGCAGCCCGCGTGGAGGGAAGGCAGTTTCCTACGAGCAGTACTTC	CASSPRGGKAVSYEQYF
TRBV18	16	TRBJ1-4	NA	TRBD1	TGTGCCAGCTCACGAAACACCCGGGACAGGGGTGAAAAACTGTTTTTT	CASSRNTRDRGEKLFF
TRBV7-2	16	TRBJ2-7	NA	TRBD2	TGTGCCAGCAGCTTTACAGCTCCTGGCCTAGCGGGTGAGCAGTACTTC	CASSFTAPGLAGEQYF
TRBV2	14	TRBJ2-5	NA	TRBD2	TGTGCCAGCAGCCCAGGGGCCCAGCGGGGGTTTTTGTACTTC	CASSPGAQRGFLYF
TRBV21-1	17	TRBJ2-4	NA	NA	TGTGCCAGCAGATGTACTGTGCTACAGCAAAGAAAAAACATTCAGTACTTC	CASRCTVLQQRKNIQYF
TRBV5-1	14	TRBJ2-5	few	TRBD1	TGCGCCAGCAGCGGACAGGGGGCGCAAGAGACCCAGTACTTC	CASSGQGAQETQYF
TRBV2	11	TRBJ2-1	NA	NA	TGTGCCAGCGCCCTTGACAATGAGCAGCTCTTC	CASALDNEQLF
TRBV6-5	15	TRBJ1-1	NA	NA	TGTGCCAGCAGTTACCTTGAGACAGCGAACACTGAAGCTTTCTTT	CASSYLETANTEAFF
TRBV27	15	TRBJ2-1	NA	NA	TGTGCCAGCAGTTTAGGGCTACCCACCTACAATGAGCAGTTCTTC	CASSLGLPTYNEQFF
TRBV6-4	14	TRBJ1-4	NA	NA	TGTGCCAGCAGTGACGTTACAGGGTTGGAAAAACTGTTTTTT	CASSDVTGLEKLFF
TRBV15	14	TRBJ1-5	NA	NA	TGTGCCACCAGCAGAGCGGGGGGCCGGCAGCCCCAGCATTTT	CATSRAGGRQPQHF
TRBV12-5	14	TRBJ1-1	NA	TRBD1	TGTGCTAGTGGTTTGGGGGACAGGGCCACTGAAGCTTTCTTT	CASGLGDRATEAFF
TRBV6-6	14	TRBJ1-2	NA	TRBD1	TGTGCCAGCAGTTATAGGGGACAGGACTATGGCTACACCTTC	CASSYRGQDYGYTF
TRBV6-5	13	TRBJ1-1	NA	TRBD1	TGTGCCAGCAGGGGACAGCCGAACACTGAAGCTTTCTTT	CASRGQPNTEAFF
TRBV10-2	14	TRBJ2-7	once	TRBD2	TGCGCCAGCAGTTCAGCTAGCGGGAGAATTGAGCAGTACTTC	CASSSASGRIEQYF
TRBV6-5	15	TRBJ1-2	NA	NA	TGTGCCAGCAGTTACTCTCCGGGTTCGGGCTATGGCTACACCTTC	CASSYSPGSGYGYTF
TRBV27	20	TRBJ2-3	NA	NA	TGTGCCAGCAGTTTCCTAGGTCAGGGCAGGGATCTGGCTGGCACAGATACGCAGTATTTT	CASSFLGQGRDLAGTDTQYF